This paragraph covers one TCR beta chain sequence. The target antigen is unknown. At the deep level, the assay was run. The data were produced by immunoSEQ multiplex PCR, yet TCRdb's version contains in-frame clones alone and is incomplete. The sample carries about 2.5 million clones, 85% to 95% recorded once. Negatively enriched CD4+ T cells were divided by CD45RA into naive and memory. The sample originates from a study of shared clonotypes between healthy human individuals. Whole-study context: The plates for each donor numbered three CD4 naive, three CD4 memory, two CD8 naive and one CD8 memory. Points from the study as a whole: Only blood was sampled; tissue repertoires likely differ.

Trimming took off 7 bases at V and 3 bases at J, with 9 bases between the two ends. The germline gives CDR1 SNHLY, CDR2 FYNNEI. The CDR3 loop spans 12 amino acids. V and J are TRBV2 and TRBJ1-2, with D maybe TRBD1 (6 bases). This clonotype originated in a man in his late teens or twenties in good health. Some clones in this sample may be carry-over from other donors' samples. Sequencing was carried out using naive CD4+ T cells from PBMCs. Sample subset: CD45RA+ positively selected. CDR3 bases: TGTGCCAGCAAAAACAGGGACTATGGCTACACCTTC. Translating gives CASKNRDYGYTF.